One sample yielded the 2 T cell receptor beta chains listed below, sequenced in a study of T-cell reconstitution after alpha-beta-depleted transplantation in children. Unique molecular identifiers featured in how the TCRbeta library was prepared. Each CDR3 protein is one row after TCRdb ran MiXCR on the PCR reads. The sample shows 70,000 or so distinct CDR3 sequences, approximately 11% of them seen only once. The sequences come from PBMCs, collected before TCRalphabeta/CD19-depleted stem cell transplant. The receptors derive from a boy younger than 18 with acute myeloid leukemia, due to receive a stem cell transplant.

This clonotype was detected a few times. The chain joins TRBV7-3 to TRBJ1-1, with 11 nucleotides matching TRBD1. Germline CDR1 SGHTA, CDR2 FQGTGA. CDR3 length equals 16 residues. V lost 5 bases and J lost 0; bases outside the gene matches: 5. As DNA, the CDR3 is TGTGCCAGCAGCCGGGGACAGGGGGGCATGAACACTGAAGCTTTCTTT. It is translated as CASSRGQGGMNTEAFF. Looking up the rest from reference TRBV7-3 and TRBJ1-1 gives the full variable domain: GAGVSQTPSNKVTEKGKYVELRCDPISGHTALYWYRQSLGQGPEFLIYFQGTGAADDSGLPNDRFFAVRPEGSVSTLKIQRTERGDSAVYLCASSRGQGGMNTEAFFGQGTRLTVV.

This clonotype was counted ten times or more. The chain recombines TRBV7-2 with TRBJ1-6; 7 bases map to TRBD1. The germline V gene has CDR1 SGHTA and CDR2 FQGNSA. Trimming at V came to 0 bases and at J to 9 bases, leaving 5 bases not matched to a gene. This CDR3 contains 15 residues. The CDR3 DNA sequence: TGTGCCAGCAGCTTAGCCGCCCAGGGGGGTTCACCCCTCCACTTT. This gives the protein CASSLAAQGGSPLHF.